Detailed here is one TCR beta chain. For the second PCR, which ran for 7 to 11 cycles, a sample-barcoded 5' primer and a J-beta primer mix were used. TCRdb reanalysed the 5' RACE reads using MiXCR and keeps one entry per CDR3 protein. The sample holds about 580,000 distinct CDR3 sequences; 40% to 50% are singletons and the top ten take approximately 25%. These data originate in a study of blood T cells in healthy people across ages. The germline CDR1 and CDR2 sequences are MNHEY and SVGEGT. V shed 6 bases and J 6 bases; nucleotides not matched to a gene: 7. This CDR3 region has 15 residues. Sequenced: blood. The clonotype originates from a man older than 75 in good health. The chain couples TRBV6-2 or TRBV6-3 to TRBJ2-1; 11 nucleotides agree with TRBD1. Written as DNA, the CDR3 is TGTGCCAGCAGCTCCGGACAGGGGGCAATCAATGAGCAGTTCTTC. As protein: CASSSGQGAINEQFF.